Here is one T cell receptor beta chain with its context. The antigen remains unidentified. This sample is drawn from a study of PD-1 blockade in mismatch repair-deficient tumors. Germline CDR1 and CDR2: KGHSH and LQKENI. The CDR3 sequence is 18 residues long. The ends lost 3 bases at V and 0 bases at J; junction bases unmatched: 7. TCRdb keeps only in-frame clones here, not all; method: immunoSEQ multiplex PCR. The profile covers some 100,000 clones, with about four fifths appearing a single time and roughly 6.2% taken by the ten largest. Notes on the study in general: After pembrolizumab, tumor-resident clones rose rapidly, then generally contracted before radiologic responses.

This specimen consisted of peripheral blood, obtained 36 weeks after starting pembrolizumab. The chain combines TRBV18 with TRBJ2-2; 10 positions agree with TRBD2. This clonotype was obtained from an adult with mismatch repair-deficient cancer. CDR3 in DNA: TGTGCCAGCTCACCTAATGCGGGACTAGCGTCGAACACCGGGGAGCTGTTTTTT. It encodes CASSPNAGLASNTGELFF.